This TCR beta chain was sequenced during a study of cytomegalovirus exposure and HLA in healthy donors. The study's findings and limits: The study assumed roughly uniform donor sequencing depth for presence/absence analyses. It was likely that a cluster of highly shared sequence variants was a sequencing artifact. TCR beta V- and J-gene trimming, according to a later analysis, was linked to a missense DCLRE1C variant. Cytomegalovirus status was reportedly diagnosed by the classifier with high specificity and sensitivity.

The CDR3 runs to 13 residues. Germline V gene lookup returns CDR1 SGHAT and CDR2 FQNNGV. Trimming took off 2 bases at V and 8 bases at J, with 9 bases between the two ends. With 60 Vbeta and 13 Jbeta primers, the PCR was carried out. Data came from immunoSEQ multiplex PCR; TCRdb stores just in-frame clones and leaves some out. The sample records more than 90,000 clones, about 70% being singletons. Points on this clone: The antigen remains unidentified.

The chain combines TRBV11-2 with TRBJ1-4; tentatively, D is TRBD1 (6 bases). The source of this sequence is a man younger than 40 in good health and CMV-seropositive. The sequencing sample was made of PBMCs. CDR3 DNA sequence: TGTGCCAGCAGCTTAACAGGGCTAGAAAAACTGTTTTTT. This sequence encodes CASSLTGLEKLFF.